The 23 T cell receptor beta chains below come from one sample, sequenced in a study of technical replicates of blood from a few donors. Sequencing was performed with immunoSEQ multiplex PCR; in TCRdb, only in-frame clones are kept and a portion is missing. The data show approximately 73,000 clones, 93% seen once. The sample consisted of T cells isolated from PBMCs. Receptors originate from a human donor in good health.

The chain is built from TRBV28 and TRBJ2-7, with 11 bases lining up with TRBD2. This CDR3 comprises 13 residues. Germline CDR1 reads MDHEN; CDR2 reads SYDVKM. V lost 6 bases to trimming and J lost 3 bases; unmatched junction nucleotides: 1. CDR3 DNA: TGTGCCAGCAGGGGGACTAGCGGCTACGAGCAGTACTTC. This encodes CASRGTSGYEQYF.

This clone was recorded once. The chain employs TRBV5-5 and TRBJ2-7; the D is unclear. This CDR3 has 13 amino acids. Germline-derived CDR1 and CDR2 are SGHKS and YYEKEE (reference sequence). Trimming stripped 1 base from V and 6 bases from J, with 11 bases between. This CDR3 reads CASSLLTVFEQYF. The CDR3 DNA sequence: TGTGCCAGCAGCTTGCTCACTGTCTTCGAGCAGTACTTC. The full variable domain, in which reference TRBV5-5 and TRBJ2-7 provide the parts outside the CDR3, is DAGVTQSPTHLIKTRGQQVTLRCSPISGHKSVSWYQQVLGQGPQFIFQYYEKEERGRGNFPDRFSARQFPNYSSELNVNALLLGDSALYLCASSLLTVFEQYFGPGTRLTVT.

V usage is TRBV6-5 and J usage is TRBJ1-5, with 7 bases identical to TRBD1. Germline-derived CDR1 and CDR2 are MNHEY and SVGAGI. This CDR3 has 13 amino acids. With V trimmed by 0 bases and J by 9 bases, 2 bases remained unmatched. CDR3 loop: CASSYSGQSPQHF. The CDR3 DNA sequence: TGTGCCAGCAGTTACTCGGGACAGTCGCCCCAGCATTTT.

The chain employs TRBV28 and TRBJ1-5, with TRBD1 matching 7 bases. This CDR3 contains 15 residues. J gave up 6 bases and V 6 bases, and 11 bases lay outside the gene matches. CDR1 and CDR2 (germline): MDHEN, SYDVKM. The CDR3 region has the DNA TGTGCCAGCAGAGTTTCCCTCCAGGGGGGTCAGCCCCAGCATTTT. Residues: CASRVSLQGGQPQHF. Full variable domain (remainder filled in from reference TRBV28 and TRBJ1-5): DVKVTQSSRYLVKRTGEKVFLECVQDMDHENMFWYRQDPGLGLRLIYFSYDVKMKEKGDIPEGYSVSREKKERFSLILESASTNQTSMYLCASRVSLQGGQPQHFGDGTRLSIL.

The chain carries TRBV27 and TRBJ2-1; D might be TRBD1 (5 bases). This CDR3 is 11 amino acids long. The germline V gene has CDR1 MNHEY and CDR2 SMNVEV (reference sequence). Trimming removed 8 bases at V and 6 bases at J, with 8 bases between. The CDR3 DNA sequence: TGTGCCAGCCTTAGGGGCAATGAGCAGTTCTTC. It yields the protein CASLRGNEQFF.

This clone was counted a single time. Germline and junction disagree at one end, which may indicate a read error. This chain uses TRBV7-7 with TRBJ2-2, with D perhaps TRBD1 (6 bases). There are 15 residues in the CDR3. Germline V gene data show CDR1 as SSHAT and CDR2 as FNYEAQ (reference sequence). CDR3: CASSQQGTPTGELFF. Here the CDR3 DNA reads TGTGCTAGCAGCCAACAGGGTACCCCCACCGGGGAGCTGTTTTTT.

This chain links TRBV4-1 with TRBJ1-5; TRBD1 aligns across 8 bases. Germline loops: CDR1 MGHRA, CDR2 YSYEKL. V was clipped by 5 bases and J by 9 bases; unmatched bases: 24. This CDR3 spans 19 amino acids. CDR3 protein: CASSFTTPGQGIRVGPQHF. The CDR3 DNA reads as TGCGCCAGCAGCTTTACGACACCCGGACAGGGTATCCGTGTTGGGCCCCAGCATTTT.

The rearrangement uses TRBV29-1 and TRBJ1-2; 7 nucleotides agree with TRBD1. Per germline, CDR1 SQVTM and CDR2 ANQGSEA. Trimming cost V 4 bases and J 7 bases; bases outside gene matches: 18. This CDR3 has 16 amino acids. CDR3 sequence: CSVVPIGQELQGGYTF. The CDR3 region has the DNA TGCAGCGTTGTTCCGATAGGACAGGAGCTTCAGGGTGGCTACACCTTC.

The CDR3 sequence is CASSLGAGMYGNTIYF. CDR3 nucleotide sequence: TGTGCCAGCAGCTTAGGAGCAGGCATGTACGGAAACACCATATATTTT. This sequence joins TRBV7-9 and TRBJ1-3; D is unresolved. The CDR3 extends over 16 amino acids. Germline V lookup: CDR1 SEHNR, CDR2 FQNEAQ (reference sequence). Trimming pared 1 base from V and 4 bases from J, leaving 14 bases between.

CDR3 coding DNA: TGCGCCAGCAGCCACCGGACTAGCGGGGGGACCACAGATACGCAGTATTTT. Translation gives CASSHRTSGGTTDTQYF. The genes are TRBV5-1 and TRBJ2-3, with 14 bases lining up with TRBD2. This CDR3 spans 17 amino acids. From germline, CDR1 is SGHRS and CDR2 YFSETQ. Unmatched junction bases numbered 6, after V lost 4 bases and J lost 2 bases.

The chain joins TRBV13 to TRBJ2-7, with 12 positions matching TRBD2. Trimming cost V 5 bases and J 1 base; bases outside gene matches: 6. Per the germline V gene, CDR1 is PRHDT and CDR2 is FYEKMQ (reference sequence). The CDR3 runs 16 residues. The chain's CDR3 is CASSVRTSGESYEQYF. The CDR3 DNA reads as TGTGCCAGCAGCGTACGGACTAGCGGGGAGTCCTACGAGCAGTACTTC.

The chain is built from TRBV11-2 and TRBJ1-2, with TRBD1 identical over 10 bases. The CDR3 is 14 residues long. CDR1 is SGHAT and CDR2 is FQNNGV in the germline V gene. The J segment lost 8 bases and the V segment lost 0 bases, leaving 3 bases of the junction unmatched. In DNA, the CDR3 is TGTGCCAGCAGCTTAGAGGACAGGGGGTTCGGCTACACCTTC. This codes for CASSLEDRGFGYTF.

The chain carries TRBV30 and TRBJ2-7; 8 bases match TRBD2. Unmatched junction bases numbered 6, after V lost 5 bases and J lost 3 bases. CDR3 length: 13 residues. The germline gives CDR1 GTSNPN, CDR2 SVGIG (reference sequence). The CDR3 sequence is CAWAPGTSYEQYF. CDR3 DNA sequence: TGTGCCTGGGCACCCGGGACTAGCTACGAGCAGTACTTC.

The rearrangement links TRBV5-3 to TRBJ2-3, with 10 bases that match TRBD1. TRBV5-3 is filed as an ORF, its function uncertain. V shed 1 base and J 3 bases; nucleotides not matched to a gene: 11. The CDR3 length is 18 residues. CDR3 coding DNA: TGTGCCAGAAGCTTGAAGGGACAGGGGAACTGGGGGACAGATACGCAGTATTTT. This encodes CARSLKGQGNWGTDTQYF.

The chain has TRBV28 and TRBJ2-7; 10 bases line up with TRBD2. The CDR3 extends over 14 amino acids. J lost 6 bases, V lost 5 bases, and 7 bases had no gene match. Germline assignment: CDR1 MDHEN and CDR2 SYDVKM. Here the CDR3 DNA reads TGTGCCAGCAGTATGATAGCGGGAGGTCCCGAGCAGTACTTC. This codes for CASSMIAGGPEQYF.

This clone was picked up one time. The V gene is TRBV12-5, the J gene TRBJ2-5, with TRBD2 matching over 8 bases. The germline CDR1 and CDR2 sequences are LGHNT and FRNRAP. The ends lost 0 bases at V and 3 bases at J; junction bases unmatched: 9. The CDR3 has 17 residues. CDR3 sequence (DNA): TGTGCTAGTGGTTTGGTCATGGCGGGGGGAACAAAAGAGACCCAGTACTTC. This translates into CASGLVMAGGTKETQYF.

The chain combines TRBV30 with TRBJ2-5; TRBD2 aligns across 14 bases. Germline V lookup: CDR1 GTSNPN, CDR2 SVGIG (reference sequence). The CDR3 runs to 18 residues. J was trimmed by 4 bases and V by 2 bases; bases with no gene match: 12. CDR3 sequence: CAWSKILTSGGATETQYF. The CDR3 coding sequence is TGTGCCTGGAGTAAGATTCTGACTAGCGGGGGGGCAACAGAGACCCAGTACTTC.

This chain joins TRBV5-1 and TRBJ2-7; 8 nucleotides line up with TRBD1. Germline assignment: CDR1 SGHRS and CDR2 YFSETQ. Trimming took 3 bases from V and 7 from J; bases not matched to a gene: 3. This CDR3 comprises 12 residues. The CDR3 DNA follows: TGCGCCAGCAGCTCACAGGGGGAGGAGCAGTACTTC. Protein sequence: CASSSQGEEQYF.

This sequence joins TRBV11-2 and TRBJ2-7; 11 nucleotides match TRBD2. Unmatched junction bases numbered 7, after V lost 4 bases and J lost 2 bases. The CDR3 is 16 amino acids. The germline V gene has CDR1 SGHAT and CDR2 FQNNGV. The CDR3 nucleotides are TGTGCCAGCAGCTACGTGACTAGCGGGGAGGCCTACGAGCAGTACTTC. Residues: CASSYVTSGEAYEQYF.

CDR3 coding DNA: TGCAGCGTTACTAGCGCTTCCTACAATGAGCAGTTCTTC. It translates to CSVTSASYNEQFF. V gene TRBV29-1 combines with J gene TRBJ2-1, with 7 positions matching TRBD2. In germline, CDR1 is SQVTM, CDR2 ANQGSEA. The CDR3 is made up of 13 amino acids. The J segment lost 1 base and the V segment lost 5 bases, leaving 2 bases of the junction unmatched.

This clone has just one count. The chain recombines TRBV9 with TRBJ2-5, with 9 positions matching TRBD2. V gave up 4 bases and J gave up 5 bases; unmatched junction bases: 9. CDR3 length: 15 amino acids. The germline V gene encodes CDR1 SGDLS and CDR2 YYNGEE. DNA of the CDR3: TGTGCCAGCAGCCCCGCGGCTGGACTAGCGGAGACCCAGTACTTC. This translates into CASSPAAGLAETQYF. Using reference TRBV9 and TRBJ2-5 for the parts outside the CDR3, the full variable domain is DSGVTQTPKHLITATGQRVTLRCSPRSGDLSVYWYQQSLDQGLQFLIQYYNGEERAKGNILERFSAQQFPDLHSELNLSSLELGDSALYFCASSPAAGLAETQYFGPGTRLLVL.

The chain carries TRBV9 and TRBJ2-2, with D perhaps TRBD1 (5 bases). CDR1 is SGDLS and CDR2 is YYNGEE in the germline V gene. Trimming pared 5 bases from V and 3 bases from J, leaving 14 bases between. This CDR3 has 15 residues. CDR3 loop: CASRTRVADTGELFF. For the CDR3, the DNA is TGTGCCAGCAGGACCAGGGTGGCGGACACCGGGGAGCTGTTTTTT.

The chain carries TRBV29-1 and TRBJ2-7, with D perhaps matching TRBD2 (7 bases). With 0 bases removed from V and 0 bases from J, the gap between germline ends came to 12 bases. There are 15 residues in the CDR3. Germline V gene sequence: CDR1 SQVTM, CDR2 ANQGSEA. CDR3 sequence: CSVEDLADSSYEQYF. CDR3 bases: TGCAGCGTTGAAGATCTAGCGGACAGCTCCTACGAGCAGTACTTC.